This TCR beta chain was retrieved from a study of blood T cell repertoires in COVID-19. TCRdb keeps only in-frame clones here, not all; method: immunoSEQ multiplex PCR. This sample has about 150,000 clones, with around 79% found just once. CDR1 is MGHRA and CDR2 is YSYEKL in the germline V gene. CDR3 length: 15 amino acids. Trimming stripped 0 bases from V and 0 bases from J, with 6 bases between. The chain uses TRBV4-1 and TRBJ1-5; no reliable D call. This TCR was sampled from a man of 80 years or more with acute or convalescent COVID-19. The sample taken for sequencing was peripheral blood. Here the CDR3 reads CASSQEPVSNQPQHF. Written as DNA, the CDR3 is TGCGCCAGCAGCCAAGAACCAGTTAGCAATCAGCCCCAGCATTTT.